A selection of T cell receptor beta chains follows, all from one sample in a study of T cells in localized non-small cell lung cancer. The method was immunoSEQ multiplex PCR; TCRdb's version includes in-frame clones alone and lacks a portion of them. The repertoire includes approximately 40,000 clones, around 87% of them detected once, and around 3.7% sits in the top ten. The source material was peripheral blood, sampled before any cancer treatment. The receptors derive from a man aged 18 to 49 with stage I lung adenocarcinoma. CDR3s include the opening cysteine and the closing phenylalanine or tryptophan. The D gene is left open where the match is weak. Some rows mark clone size as missing; the rest say once, few, many or name a class of expanded clone.

>TRBV6-5|.|.|TRBJ2-1
TGTGCCAGCAGTTTTAGCCGGACTCGCGAGCAGTTCTTC
CASSFSRTREQFF
>TRBV6-6|TRBD1|.|TRBJ2-3
TGTGCCAGCAGTGGGCCGGGACAGTCCACAGATACGCAGTATTTT
CASSGPGQSTDTQYF
>TRBV9|.|.|TRBJ1-1
TGTGCCAGCAGCTTTACGACGGGGAACACTGAAGCTTTCTTT
CASSFTTGNTEAFF
>TRBV27|TRBD1|.|TRBJ2-7
TGTGCCAGCAGTCCCATCGGGGACAGGGGGCTCGAGCAGTACTTC
CASSPIGDRGLEQYF
>TRBV7-9|TRBD1|.|TRBJ1-6
TGTGCCAGCAGACGACGGACAGGGGGAAATTCACCCCTCCACTTT
CASRRRTGGNSPLHF
>TRBV11-3|TRBD1|.|TRBJ2-3
TGTGCCAGCAGCACGCGACAGGGGGCAGGAGATACGCAGTATTTT
CASSTRQGAGDTQYF
>TRBV27|.|few|TRBJ2-3
TGTGCCAGCAGTTTATACCCCGGCACAGATACGCAGTATTTT
CASSLYPGTDTQYF
>TRBV29-1|.|.|TRBJ2-7
TGCAGCGGGGCCGGGGCGGACGAGCAGTACTTC
CSGAGADEQYF
>TRBV4-2|.|.|TRBJ2-3
TGTGCCAGCAGCCCCGAGGGGGGAGATACGCAGTATTTT
CASSPEGGDTQYF
>TRBV7-3|.|.|TRBJ1-1
TGTGCCAGCAGCCTGGGCGGACGTACAACGATGAACACTGAAGCTTTCTTT
CASSLGGRTTMNTEAFF
>TRBV30|TRBD1|.|TRBJ1-4
TGTGCCTGGAGTCCAGGTACTAGACAGGGACGTGAAAAACTGTTTTTT
CAWSPGTRQGREKLFF
>TRBV6-1|TRBD1|.|TRBJ1-4
TGTGCCAGCAGTGAATCAGGGACAGGGGGGGAAAAACTGTTTTTT
CASSESGTGGEKLFF
>TRBV11-1|TRBD2|.|TRBJ2-1
TGTGCCAGCAGCCTAGGGGGACTAGCCCTCTCCTACAATGAGCAGTTCTTC
CASSLGGLALSYNEQFF
>TRBV25-1|.|.|TRBJ1-6
TGTGCCAGCAGTGCAGGGGTTAGTTCACCCCTCCACTTT
CASSAGVSSPLHF
>TRBV4-2|.|.|TRBJ2-1
TGTGCCAGCAGCCAAGGTCGCCGGGCAGCGGACCCCCGCTACAATGAGCAGTTCTTC
CASSQGRRAADPRYNEQFF
>TRBV25-1|.|.|TRBJ1-1
TGTGCCAGCATCCCGGACAGAAACACTGAAGCTTTCTTT
CASIPDRNTEAFF
>TRBV7-6|TRBD2|.|TRBJ2-1
TGTGCCAGCAGCTTTCGACAACGGACTAGCGGGATCAATGAGCAGTTCTTC
CASSFRQRTSGINEQFF
>TRBV28|.|.|TRBJ2-5
TGTGCCAGCAGTTTGCTGGAGACCCAGTACTTC
CASSLLETQYF
>TRBV11-2|.|.|TRBJ1-2
TGTGCCAGCAGCCCTATGCGGACAGCTTCTCCCTATGGCTACACCTTC
CASSPMRTASPYGYTF
>TRBV27|.|.|TRBJ2-4
TGTGCCAGCAGTTCCCAGGGTTATGGCAAAAACATTCAGTACTTC
CASSSQGYGKNIQYF
>TRBV30|.|once|TRBJ2-1
TGTGCCTGGAGTTCAACGACGGGGTTCGCGAATGAGCAGTTCTTC
CAWSSTTGFANEQFF
>TRBV25-1|.|.|TRBJ1-2
TGTGCCAGCAGTGAATCAGGGAACTATGGCTACACCTTC
CASSESGNYGYTF
>TRBV4-2|.|once|TRBJ1-5
TGTGCCAGCAGCGAGGACAGCTTCAATCAGCCCCAGCATTTT
CASSEDSFNQPQHF
>TRBV11-2|.|.|TRBJ2-6
TGTGCCAGCAGCTTACAGGGTACCGGGGCCAACGTCCTGACTTTC
CASSLQGTGANVLTF
>TRBV9|.|.|TRBJ2-5
TGTGCCAGCAGCGCCGGGCCCGGGCTCCAAGAGACCCAGTACTTC
CASSAGPGLQETQYF
>TRBV5-1|.|.|TRBJ2-7
TGCGCCAGCAGCAGAGGACTAACCTACGAGCAGTACTTC
CASSRGLTYEQYF
>TRBV18|.|.|TRBJ2-1
TGTGCCAGCTCAGAGGGCAATGAGCAGTTCTTC
CASSEGNEQFF
>TRBV5-1|.|.|TRBJ2-2
TGCGCCAGCAGCAATAGGTCCGCGGGTAACACCGGGGAGCTGTTTTTT
CASSNRSAGNTGELFF
>TRBV9|TRBD1|.|TRBJ1-3
TGTGCCAGCAGCGTTTCAGGGGGCCTGAACACCATATATTTT
CASSVSGGLNTIYF
>TRBV18|.|.|TRBJ1-3
TGTGCCAGCTCACCGGTTGACTTGAGCTCTGGAAACACCATATATTTT
CASSPVDLSSGNTIYF
>TRBV15|TRBD1|.|TRBJ1-1
TGTGCCACCAGCGCCGACAGGGAGGGTAGGGGGACTGAAGCTTTCTTT
CATSADREGRGTEAFF
>TRBV19|TRBD1|.|TRBJ2-3
TGTGCCAGTAGTCTTGGGACAGGGCGAACAGATACGCAGTATTTT
CASSLGTGRTDTQYF
>TRBV4-1|TRBD1|few|TRBJ1-1
TGCGCCAGCAGCCAAGATTACCGGGCGGACAGGGCCGCCCCTGAAGCTTTCTTT
CASSQDYRADRAAPEAFF
>TRBV5-1|TRBD2|few|TRBJ2-4
TGCGCCAGCAGCTCCGGGGGGACTTCAGCCAAAAACATTCAGTACTTC
CASSSGGTSAKNIQYF
>TRBV7-9|.|once|TRBJ2-4
TGTGCCAGCAGCTTGCCAGGGACGAACATTCAGTACTTC
CASSLPGTNIQYF
>TRBV19|TRBD1|.|TRBJ1-6
TGTGCCAGTAGACATCGTTACCGGGACAGTAATTCACCCCTCCACTTT
CASRHRYRDSNSPLHF
>TRBV14|.|.|TRBJ2-3
TGTGCCAGCAGCCCGGGACTCCACAGGGCAGATACGCAGTATTTT
CASSPGLHRADTQYF
>TRBV5-6|.|once|TRBJ1-6
TGTGCCAGCAGCATGGGGATCCCATCTGATTCACCCCTCCACTTT
CASSMGIPSDSPLHF
>TRBV18|TRBD1|.|TRBJ1-2
TGTGCCAGCTCACCGGGACAGTCCTATGGCTACACCTTC
CASSPGQSYGYTF
>TRBV19|TRBD2|.|TRBJ2-5
TGTGCCAGTAGGTCGGTAGCGGGGGGGTCTGAGACCCAGTACTTC
CASRSVAGGSETQYF